The 18 T cell receptor beta chains below were found in one sample sequenced in a study of shared clonotypes between healthy human individuals. CD45RO-negative cells were positively selected for CCR7, leaving out terminally differentiated effector memory CD45RA+ cells. Method: immunoSEQ multiplex PCR; TCRdb's copy keeps in-frame clones and lacks some. The table lists around 2.1 million clones, roughly 91% of them singletons, with under 2% in the top ten. Source material: naive CD8+ T cells from PBMCs. These receptors were obtained from a man between 18 and 35 years old in good health. Some clones in this sample may be carry-over from other donors' samples.

This clone was counted once. This chain uses TRBV2 with TRBJ2-5; possible D gene TRBD2, 6 bases. This CDR3 has 14 amino acids. Germline values: CDR1 SNHLY, CDR2 FYNNEI. Trimming removed 6 bases from V and 5 bases from J, with 16 bases in between. CDR3 sequence: CASSARGAGETQYF. The CDR3 DNA is TGTGCCAGCAGCGCAAGAGGGGCGGGGGAGACCCAGTACTTC. The full variable domain, its missing parts supplied by reference TRBV2 and TRBJ2-5, is EPEVTQTPSHQVTQMGQEVILRCVPISNHLYFYWYRQILGQKVEFLVSFYNNEISEKSEIFDDQFSVERPDGSNFTLKIRSTKLEDSAMYFCASSARGAGETQYFGPGTRLLVL.

The chain uses TRBV4-1 and TRBJ2-3; possibly TRBD2 for D (6 bases). Germline V CDR1 and CDR2: MGHRA, YSYEKL. The V and J ends lost 1 base and 2 bases respectively, with 13 bases between them. The CDR3 length is 16 residues. CDR3 amino acids: CASSQVGSGNTDTQYF. The CDR3 bases are TGCGCCAGCAGCCAAGTAGGTAGCGGAAACACAGATACGCAGTATTTT.

The genes are TRBV19 and TRBJ2-6; weak D call: TRBD1 (6 bases). The CDR3 has 19 residues. Per germline, CDR1 LNHDA and CDR2 SQIVND (reference sequence). V gave up 4 bases and J gave up 0 bases, with 19 bases separating them. CDR3 loop: CASSTVDSLASSGANVLTF. The CDR3, as DNA: TGTGCCAGTAGTACCGTGGACAGTTTGGCTAGCTCTGGGGCCAACGTCCTGACTTTC.

This clone came up once. The chain employs TRBV19 and TRBJ2-2; 7 bases are a match to TRBD1. The CDR3 spans 17 residues. Germline lookup yields CDR1 LNHDA and CDR2 SQIVND (reference sequence). J gave up 1 base and V 7 bases, and 12 bases lay outside the gene matches. The CDR3 DNA sequence: TGTGCCAGTACCCCGACAGGGTTTAAGGGGAACACCGGGGAGCTGTTTTTT. The encoded protein is CASTPTGFKGNTGELFF. The variable domain in full, completed from reference TRBV19 and TRBJ2-2, reads DGGITQSPKYLFRKEGQNVTLSCEQNLNHDAMYWYRQDPGQGLRLIYYSQIVNDFQKGDIAEGYSVSREKKESFPLTVTSAQKNPTAFYLCASTPTGFKGNTGELFFGEGSRLTVL.

The V gene is TRBV7-9, the J gene TRBJ2-7; a possible D gene is TRBD1 (5 bases). This CDR3 spans 14 amino acids. V was shortened by 5 bases and J by 11 bases, with 22 bases between the two germline ends. The V gene's germline CDR1 is SEHNR and CDR2 FQNEAQ (reference sequence). The CDR3 protein is CASSPGATSLGEYF. Written as DNA, the CDR3 is TGTGCCAGCAGCCCTGGGGCTACCTCGCTCGGAGAGTACTTC.

This chain links TRBV6-4 with TRBJ2-2; 10 positions agree with TRBD1. This CDR3 spans 20 amino acids. The V gene's germline CDR1 is MRHNA and CDR2 SNTAGT. The V and J ends lost 6 bases and 5 bases, in that order; junction bases with no gene match: 21. Here the CDR3 DNA reads TGTGCCAGCAGCCTCTTCCGGACAGGGGGTGTGCCAGTTGATACCGGGGAGCTGTTTTTT. This sequence encodes CASSLFRTGGVPVDTGELFF.

This chain joins TRBV4-1 and TRBJ1-1; D is undetermined. The CDR3 length is 12 residues. The V end was cut by 1 base, the J end by 6 bases, with 6 bases between. CDR1 is MGHRA and CDR2 is YSYEKL in the germline V gene. For the CDR3, the DNA is TGCGCCAGCAGCCAAGGTTCCTCTGAAGCTTTCTTT. It yields the protein CASSQGSSEAFF.

The chain combines TRBV5-4 with TRBJ2-7; D possibly corresponds to TRBD2 (6 bases). This CDR3 has 18 amino acids. Trimming pared 6 bases from V and 5 bases from J, leaving 30 bases between. Germline V gene sequence: CDR1 SGHNT, CDR2 YYREEE (reference sequence). The DNA for the CDR3 is TGTGCCAGCACCTCCTGGGGTACGGGGAGGCTAGAGTTCAACGAGCAGTACTTC. Translating it yields CASTSWGTGRLEFNEQYF.

The chain recombines TRBV9 with TRBJ1-2, with D possibly being TRBD1 (5 bases). The V end lost 0 bases, the J end lost 7 bases, and 19 bases lay between the germline ends. The CDR3 spans 16 residues. In germline, CDR1 is SGDLS, CDR2 YYNGEE. CDR3 DNA sequence: TGTGCCAGCAGCGTAGATAGGGACTCTCAGCCTGGTGGCTACACCTTC. It codes for CASSVDRDSQPGGYTF.

The gene calls are TRBV2 and TRBJ2-7; TRBD2 aligns across 10 bases. This CDR3 is 14 amino acids long. Trimming removed 3 bases from V and 5 bases from J; junction bases left unmatched: 4. CDR1 and CDR2 (germline): SNHLY, FYNNEI. The CDR3 coding sequence is TGTGCCAGCAGTGAGCTAGCGGGAGAGAACGAGCAGTACTTC. Amino acid sequence: CASSELAGENEQYF.

This chain joins TRBV5-8 and TRBJ2-7; no definite D call. V was cut by 0 bases and J by 1 base, with 17 bases left in between. The CDR3 spans 17 residues. Germline V gene lookup returns CDR1 SGHTS and CDR2 YDEGEE. The CDR3 DNA follows: TGTGCCAGCAGCTTGGCCTCCAGTGCGCTACCGTCCTACGAGCAGTACTTC. As protein: CASSLASSALPSYEQYF.

The chain recombines TRBV6-1 with TRBJ2-7; unclear D gene. Deletions cut 1 base from V and 6 bases from J, with 16 bases between. CDR1 and CDR2 from the germline V gene are MNHNS and SASEGT. This CDR3 region has 15 residues. In DNA, the CDR3 is TGTGCCAGCAGTGAAGGGGTTTGGAAGCCTTCCGAGCAGTACTTC. Its protein is CASSEGVWKPSEQYF.

V is TRBV7-2 and J is TRBJ2-7, with 10 bases lining up with TRBD1. The CDR3 is 15 residues long. Trimming took 8 bases from V and 5 from J; bases not matched to a gene: 12. From germline, CDR1 is SGHTA and CDR2 FQGNSA. The CDR3 nucleotides are TGTGCCAGCCGACACCGGGACAGGGGAGGGGACGAGCAGTACTTC. Its translation: CASRHRDRGGDEQYF.

This clone was counted a few times. The chain uses TRBV30 and TRBJ1-2, with TRBD1 matching 10 bases. After removal of 7 bases from V and 8 bases from J, the junction contained 7 bases not matched to a gene. Germline lookup yields CDR1 GTSNPN and CDR2 SVGIG (reference sequence). This CDR3 region has 12 residues. The CDR3 loop is CASNRDRGGYTF. The CDR3 DNA reads TGTGCCTCCAACCGGGACAGGGGAGGCTACACCTTC.

CDR3 in DNA: TGTGCCAGCAGTTTACCCGAGGGAAATCAGCCCCAGCATTTT. This translates into CASSLPEGNQPQHF. V is TRBV28 and J is TRBJ1-5; D unresolved. The CDR3 sequence is 14 residues long. The germline CDR1 and CDR2 sequences are MDHEN and SYDVKM. V gave up 2 bases and J gave up 4 bases, with 9 bases separating them. The whole variable domain, remainder taken from reference TRBV28 and TRBJ1-5, is DVKVTQSSRYLVKRTGEKVFLECVQDMDHENMFWYRQDPGLGLRLIYFSYDVKMKEKGDIPEGYSVSREKKERFSLILESASTNQTSMYLCASSLPEGNQPQHFGDGTRLSIL.

This chain uses TRBV4-3 with TRBJ2-1; D is ambiguous. The CDR3 contains 17 residues. The V end lost 0 bases, the J end lost 0 bases, and 12 bases lay between the germline ends. CDR1 LGHNA and CDR2 YSLEER come from the germline V gene. This CDR3 reads CASSQDTAESSYNEQFF. CDR3 coding DNA: TGCGCCAGCAGCCAAGATACCGCGGAGAGCTCCTACAATGAGCAGTTCTTC.

This clone was counted a single time. The rearrangement joins TRBV6-6 to TRBJ2-1, with 12 bases fitting TRBD2. The V segment lost 2 bases and the J segment 9 bases; nucleotides outside the gene matches: 5. Germline V gene lookup returns CDR1 MNHNY and CDR2 SVGAGI (reference sequence). There are 15 residues in the CDR3. For the CDR3, the DNA is TGTGCCAGCAGTTACAGACTAGCGGGAGTCGGTGAGCAGTTCTTC. Translated, it gives CASSYRLAGVGEQFF.

The chain combines TRBV28 with TRBJ2-5, with 10 bases that match TRBD2. CDR3 size: 15 residues. Per the germline V gene, CDR1 is MDHEN and CDR2 is SYDVKM. V lost 6 bases, J lost 2 bases, and 6 bases stayed unmatched. CDR3 in amino acids: CASSLGTSAQETQYF. The CDR3 nucleotides read TGTGCCAGCAGCCTCGGGACTAGCGCGCAAGAGACCCAGTACTTC.